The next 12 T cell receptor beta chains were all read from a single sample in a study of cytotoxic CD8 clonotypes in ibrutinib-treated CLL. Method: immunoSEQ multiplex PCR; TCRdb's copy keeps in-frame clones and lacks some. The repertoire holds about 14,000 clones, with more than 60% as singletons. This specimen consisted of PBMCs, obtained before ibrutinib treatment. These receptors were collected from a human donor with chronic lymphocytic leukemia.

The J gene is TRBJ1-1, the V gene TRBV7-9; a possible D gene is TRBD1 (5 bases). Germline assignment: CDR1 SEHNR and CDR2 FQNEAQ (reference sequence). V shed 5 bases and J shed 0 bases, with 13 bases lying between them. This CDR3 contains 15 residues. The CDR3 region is CASSPTGALNTEAFF. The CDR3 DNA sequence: TGTGCCAGCAGCCCCACCGGGGCCCTGAACACTGAAGCTTTCTTT.

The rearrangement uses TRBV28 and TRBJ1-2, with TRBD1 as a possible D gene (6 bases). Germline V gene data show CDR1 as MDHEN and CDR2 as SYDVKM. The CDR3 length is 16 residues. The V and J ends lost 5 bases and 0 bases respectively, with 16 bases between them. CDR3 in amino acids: CASSTFTGLSNYGYTF. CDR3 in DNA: TGTGCCAGCAGTACGTTTACAGGGTTGTCTAACTATGGCTACACCTTC.

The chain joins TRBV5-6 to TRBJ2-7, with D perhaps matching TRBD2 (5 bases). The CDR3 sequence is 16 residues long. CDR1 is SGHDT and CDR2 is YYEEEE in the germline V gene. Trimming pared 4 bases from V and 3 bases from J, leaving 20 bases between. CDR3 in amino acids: CASSRPGGSGYYEQYF. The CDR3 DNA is TGTGCCAGCAGCCGCCCGGGCGGGTCGGGCTACTACGAGCAGTACTTC.

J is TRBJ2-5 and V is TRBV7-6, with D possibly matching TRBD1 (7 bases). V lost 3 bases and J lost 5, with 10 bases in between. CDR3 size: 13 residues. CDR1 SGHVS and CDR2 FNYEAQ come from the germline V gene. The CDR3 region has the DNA TGTGCCAGCAGCTTTCAGGGGGGTGAGACCCAGTACTTC. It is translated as CASSFQGGETQYF.

CDR3 protein: CASSYSVQTNTEAFF. The CDR3 DNA reads TGTGCCAGCAGTTACTCGGTACAGACGAACACTGAAGCTTTCTTT. J is TRBJ1-1 and V is TRBV6-6; no definite D call. V dropped 0 bases and J dropped 1 base, with 9 bases sitting between them. Looked up from germline, CDR1 is MNHNY and CDR2 is SVGAGI (reference sequence). There are 15 residues in the CDR3.

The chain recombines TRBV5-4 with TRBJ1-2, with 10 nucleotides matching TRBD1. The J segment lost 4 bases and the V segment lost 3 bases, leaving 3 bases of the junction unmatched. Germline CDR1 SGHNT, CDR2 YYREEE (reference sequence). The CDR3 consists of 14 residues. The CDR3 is CASSWDRGFYGYTF. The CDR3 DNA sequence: TGTGCCAGCAGCTGGGACAGGGGTTTCTATGGCTACACCTTC.

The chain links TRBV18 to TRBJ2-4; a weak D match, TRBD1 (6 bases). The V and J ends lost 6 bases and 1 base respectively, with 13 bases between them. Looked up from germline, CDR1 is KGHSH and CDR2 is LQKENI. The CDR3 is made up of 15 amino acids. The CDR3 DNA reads TGTGCCAGCTCGCCCACAGGGATGGCCAAAAACATTCAGTACTTC. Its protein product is CASSPTGMAKNIQYF.

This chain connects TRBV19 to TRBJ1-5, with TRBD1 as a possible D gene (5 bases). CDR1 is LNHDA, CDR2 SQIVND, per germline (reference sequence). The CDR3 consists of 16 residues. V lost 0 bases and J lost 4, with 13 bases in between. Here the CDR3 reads CASSIDAGTFNQPQHF. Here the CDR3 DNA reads TGTGCCAGTAGTATAGACGCCGGGACCTTTAATCAGCCCCAGCATTTT.

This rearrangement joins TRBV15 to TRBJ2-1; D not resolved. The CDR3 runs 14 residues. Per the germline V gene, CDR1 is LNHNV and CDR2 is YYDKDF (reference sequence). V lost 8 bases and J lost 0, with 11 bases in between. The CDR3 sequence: CATGDGPSYNEQFF. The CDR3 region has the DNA TGTGCCACCGGCGACGGACCCTCCTACAATGAGCAGTTCTTC.

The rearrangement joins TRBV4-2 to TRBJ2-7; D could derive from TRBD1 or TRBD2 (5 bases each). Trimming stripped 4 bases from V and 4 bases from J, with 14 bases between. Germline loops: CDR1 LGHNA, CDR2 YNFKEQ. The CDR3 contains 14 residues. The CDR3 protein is CASSPLGERYEQYF. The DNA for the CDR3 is TGTGCCAGCAGCCCCCTGGGGGAGAGGTACGAGCAGTACTTC.

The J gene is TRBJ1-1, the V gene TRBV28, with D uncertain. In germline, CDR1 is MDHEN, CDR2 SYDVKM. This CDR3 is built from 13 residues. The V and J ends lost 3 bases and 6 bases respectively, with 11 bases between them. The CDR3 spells CASSFGQRAEAFF. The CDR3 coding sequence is TGTGCCAGCAGTTTCGGGCAGCGGGCTGAAGCTTTCTTT.

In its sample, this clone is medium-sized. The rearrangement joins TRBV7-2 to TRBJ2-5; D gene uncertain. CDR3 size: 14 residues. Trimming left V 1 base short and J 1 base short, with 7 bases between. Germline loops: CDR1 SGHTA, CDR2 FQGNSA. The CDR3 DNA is TGTGCCAGCAGCTTAGTGAGCCTCCAAGAGACCCAGTACTTC. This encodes CASSLVSLQETQYF.